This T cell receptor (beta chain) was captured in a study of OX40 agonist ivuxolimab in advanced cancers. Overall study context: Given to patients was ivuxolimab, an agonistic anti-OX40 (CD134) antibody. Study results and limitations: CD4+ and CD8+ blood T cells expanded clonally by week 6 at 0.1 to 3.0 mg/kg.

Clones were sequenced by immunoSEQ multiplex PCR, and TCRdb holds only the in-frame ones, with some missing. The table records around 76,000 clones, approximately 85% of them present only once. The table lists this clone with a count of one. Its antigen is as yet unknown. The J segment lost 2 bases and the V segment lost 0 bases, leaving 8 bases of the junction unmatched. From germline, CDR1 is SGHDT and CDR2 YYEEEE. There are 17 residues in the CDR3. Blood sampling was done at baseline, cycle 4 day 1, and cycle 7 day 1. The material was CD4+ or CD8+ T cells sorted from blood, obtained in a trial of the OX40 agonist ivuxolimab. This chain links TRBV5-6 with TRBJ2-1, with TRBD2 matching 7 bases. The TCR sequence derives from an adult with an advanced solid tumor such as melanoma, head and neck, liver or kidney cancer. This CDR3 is CASSLVGSGAPYNEQFF. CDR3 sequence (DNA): TGTGCCAGCAGCTTGGTGGGGAGCGGGGCGCCCTACAATGAGCAGTTCTTC.